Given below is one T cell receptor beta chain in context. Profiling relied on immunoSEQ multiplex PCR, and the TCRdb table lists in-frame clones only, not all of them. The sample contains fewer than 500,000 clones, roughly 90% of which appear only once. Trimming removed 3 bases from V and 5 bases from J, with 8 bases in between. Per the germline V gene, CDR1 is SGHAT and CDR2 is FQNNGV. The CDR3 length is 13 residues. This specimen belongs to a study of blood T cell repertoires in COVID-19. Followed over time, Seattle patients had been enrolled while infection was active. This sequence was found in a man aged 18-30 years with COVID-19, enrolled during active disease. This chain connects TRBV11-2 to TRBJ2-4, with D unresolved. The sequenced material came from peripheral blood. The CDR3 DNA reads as TGTGCCAGCAGCTTGGCCCTGGAAAACATTCAGTACTTC. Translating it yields CASSLALENIQYF. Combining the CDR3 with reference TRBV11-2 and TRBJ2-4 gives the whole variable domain EAGVAQSPRYKIIEKRQSVAFWCNPISGHATLYWYQQILGQGPKLLIQFQNNGVVDDSQLPKDRFSAERLKGVDSTLKIQPAKLEDSAVYLCASSLALENIQYFGAGTRLSVL.